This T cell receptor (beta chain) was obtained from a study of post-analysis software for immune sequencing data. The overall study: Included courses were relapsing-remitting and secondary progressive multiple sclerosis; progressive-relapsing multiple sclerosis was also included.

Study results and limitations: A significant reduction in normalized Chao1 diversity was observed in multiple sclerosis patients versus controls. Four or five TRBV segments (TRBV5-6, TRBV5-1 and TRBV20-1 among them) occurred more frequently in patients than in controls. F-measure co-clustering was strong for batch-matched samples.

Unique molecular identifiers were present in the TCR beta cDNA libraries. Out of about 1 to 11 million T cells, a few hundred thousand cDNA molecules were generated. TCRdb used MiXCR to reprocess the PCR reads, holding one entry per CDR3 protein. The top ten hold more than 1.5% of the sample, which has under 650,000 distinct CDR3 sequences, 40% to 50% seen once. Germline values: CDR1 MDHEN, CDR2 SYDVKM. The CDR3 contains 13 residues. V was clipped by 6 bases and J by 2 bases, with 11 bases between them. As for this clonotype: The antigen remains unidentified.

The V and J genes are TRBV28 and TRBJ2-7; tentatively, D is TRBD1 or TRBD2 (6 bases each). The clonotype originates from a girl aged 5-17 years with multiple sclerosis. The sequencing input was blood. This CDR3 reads CASRQGGAYEQYF. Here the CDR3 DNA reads TGTGCCAGCAGACAGGGAGGAGCCTACGAGCAGTACTTC.